These 19 T cell receptor beta chains share one sample of origin, sequenced in a study of blood T cells in healthy people across ages. PCR was performed a second time for roughly 7 to 11 cycles using a sample-barcoded 5' primer and a J-beta primer mix. TCRdb re-called the 5' RACE reads through MiXCR, storing one row per CDR3 protein. Of roughly 1,700,000 distinct CDR3 sequences in the sample, roughly 27% were seen once. The source material was blood. These TCRs come from a woman in her twenties or thirties in good health.

The rearrangement joins TRBV6-2 or TRBV6-3 to TRBJ2-2, with D perhaps matching TRBD2 (5 bases). The germline CDR1 and CDR2 sequences are MNHEY and SVGEGT. CDR3 size: 15 residues. The V end lost 2 bases, the J end lost 6 bases, and 13 bases lay between the germline ends. The CDR3 protein is CASSYIGLVSGELFF. The CDR3 region has the DNA TGTGCCAGCAGTTACATAGGACTCGTCTCCGGGGAGCTGTTTTTT.

This clonotype was recorded many times. The chain recombines TRBV5-6 with TRBJ2-1; possibly TRBD1 for D (6 bases). Trimming took 4 bases from V and 13 from J, leaving 12 bases between them. Germline loops: CDR1 SGHDT, CDR2 YYEEEE. CDR3 length: 11 residues. CDR3 DNA sequence: TGTGCCAGCAGCCGAGGACAGCTTCAGTTCTTC. This gives the protein CASSRGQLQFF.

The chain links TRBV7-2 to TRBJ2-3, with D possibly TRBD2 on 5 matching bases. V was pared by 5 bases and J by 6 bases, with 9 bases between. CDR1 and CDR2 (germline): SGHTA, FQGNSA. CDR3 size: 12 residues. The CDR3 is CASSPGYDTQYF. For the CDR3, the DNA is TGTGCCAGCAGCCCGGGGTACGATACGCAGTATTTT.

This clonotype has just one count. The chain employs TRBV19 and TRBJ1-2; D gene ambiguous. CDR3 size: 14 residues. Germline V gene sequence: CDR1 LNHDA, CDR2 SQIVND (reference sequence). Trimming stripped 11 bases from V and 2 bases from J, with 18 bases between. CDR3 amino acids: CAGTRFDGNYGYTF. The CDR3 DNA follows: TGTGCCGGTACCAGATTTGACGGGAACTATGGCTACACCTTC.

This sequence joins TRBV3-1 and TRBJ2-7; 10 bases map to TRBD1. With 1 base clipped from V and 6 bases from J, the junction kept 3 bases outside the gene matches. The germline CDR1 and CDR2 sequences are LGHDT and YNNKEL (reference sequence). The CDR3 is 14 residues long. The CDR3 DNA sequence: TGTGCCAGCAGCCAAGGTCGGACAGGGGGCGAGCAGTACTTC. As protein: CASSQGRTGGEQYF.

This chain uses TRBV20-1 with TRBJ1-5, with 9 positions matching TRBD1. The J segment lost 5 bases and the V segment lost 6 bases, leaving 2 bases of the junction unmatched. The CDR3 has 12 amino acids. Germline CDR1 reads DFQATT; CDR2 reads SNEGSKA (reference sequence). CDR3 bases: TGCAGTGCCGACAGGGGGGATCAGCCCCAGCATTTT. Its translation: CSADRGDQPQHF.

This chain joins TRBV6-1 and TRBJ2-3, with 10 positions matching TRBD2. Germline CDR1 reads MNHNS; CDR2 reads SASEGT. The CDR3 length is 14 residues. V shed 6 bases and J 2 bases; nucleotides not matched to a gene: 2. The CDR3 is CASRLAGFTDTQYF. The CDR3 region has the DNA TGTGCCAGCAGACTAGCGGGATTCACAGATACGCAGTATTTT.

The chain combines TRBV5-1 with TRBJ1-4, with D possibly TRBD1 on 5 matching bases. CDR1 is SGHRS and CDR2 is YFSETQ in the germline V gene. This CDR3 is built from 16 residues. Trimming took off 0 bases at V and 6 bases at J, with 15 bases between the two ends. The CDR3 sequence: CASSLVATRGDEKLFF. The DNA of the CDR3 is TGCGCCAGCAGCTTGGTGGCCACGAGGGGCGATGAAAAACTGTTTTTT.

V gene TRBV10-3 combines with J gene TRBJ2-3; weak D call: TRBD2 (6 bases). Germline V gene lookup returns CDR1 ENHRY and CDR2 SYGVKD. V was cut by 6 bases and J by 4 bases, with 17 bases left in between. The CDR3 is made up of 15 amino acids. CDR3 sequence reads: CAISRLGPGPDTQYF. CDR3 bases: TGTGCCATCAGCCGACTAGGTCCGGGGCCAGATACGCAGTATTTT.

J is TRBJ1-5 and V is TRBV7-2; TRBD1 aligns across 9 bases. CDR3 length: 18 residues. After removal of 0 bases from V and 0 bases from J, the junction contained 6 bases not matched to a gene. The germline gives CDR1 SGHTA, CDR2 FQGNSA. CDR3 nucleotides: TGTGCCAGCAGCTTAGCCGTAACAGGGGGCTATAGCAATCAGCCCCAGCATTTT. This translates into CASSLAVTGGYSNQPQHF.

This clonotype was seen only a few times. The rearrangement joins TRBV6-1 to TRBJ1-2, with 7 bases identical to TRBD1. The CDR3 consists of 14 residues. Germline V gene sequence: CDR1 MNHNS, CDR2 SASEGT. V lost 3 bases, J lost 5 bases, and 6 bases stayed unmatched. The CDR3 loop reads CASSDGQVLYGYTF. CDR3 DNA: TGTGCCAGCAGTGATGGACAGGTCCTGTATGGCTACACCTTC.

This clonotype was detected ten times or more. A read error may produce the germline difference seen at one junction end. V gene TRBV7-2 combines with J gene TRBJ2-5, with D possibly TRBD1 on 6 matching bases. The germline V gene encodes CDR1 SGHTA and CDR2 FQGNSA. The CDR3 has 14 residues. CDR3 nucleotides: TGTGCCAGCAGTTTAGGGGGAGTCCAAGAGACCCAGTACTTC. It is translated as CASSLGGVQETQYF.

V gene TRBV7-2 combines with J gene TRBJ2-3, with 9 bases lining up with TRBD2. Germline-derived CDR1 and CDR2 are SGHTA and FQGNSA. Unmatched junction bases numbered 8, after V lost 3 bases and J lost 4 bases. CDR3 length equals 16 residues. This chain's CDR3 is CASSFHSGSTSDTQYF. The CDR3 DNA reads as TGTGCCAGCAGCTTCCATAGCGGGAGCACGTCAGATACGCAGTATTTT. The variable domain in full, completed from reference TRBV7-2 and TRBJ2-3, reads GAGVSQSPSNKVTEKGKDVELRCDPISGHTALYWYRQSLGQGLEFLIYFQGNSAPDKSGLPSDRFSAERTGGSVSTLTIQRTQQEDSAVYLCASSFHSGSTSDTQYFGPGTRLTVL.

Only a few counts were recorded for this clonotype. The CDR3 nucleotides read TGTGCCAGCAGTCCCCGGACTAGCGGGAGAGGAAATGAGCAGTTCTTC. This sequence encodes CASSPRTSGRGNEQFF. The V and J genes are TRBV6-5 and TRBJ2-1; 13 bases agree with TRBD2. This CDR3 has 16 amino acids. Losses at the gene ends were 5 bases for V and 7 bases for J; bases not matched to a gene: 8. The germline CDR1 and CDR2 sequences are MNHEY and SVGAGI.

This clonotype has only a few counts. This sequence joins TRBV24-1 and TRBJ2-1; the D gene could be TRBD1 or TRBD2 (5 bases each). The CDR3 spans 13 residues. Germline loops: CDR1 KGHDR, CDR2 SFDVKD. Trimming cost V 5 bases and J 7 bases, with 11 bases left between them. The CDR3 DNA follows: TGTGCCACCAGTGCCTCCGAGGGGAATGAGCAGTTCTTC. Its translation: CATSASEGNEQFF.

At least ten counts were recorded for this clonotype. V is TRBV29-1 and J is TRBJ2-4, with D perhaps matching TRBD1 or TRBD2 (6 bases each). Germline V gene data show CDR1 as SQVTM and CDR2 as ANQGSEA. The length of the CDR3 is 14 residues. V was clipped by 4 bases and J by 0 bases, with 10 bases between them. CDR3 DNA: TGCAGCGTTGGAGGGGGGCGAGCCAAAAACATTCAGTACTTC. Amino acids: CSVGGGRAKNIQYF. Based on the CDR3 plus reference TRBV29-1 and TRBJ2-4, the full variable domain is SAVISQKPSRDICQRGTSLTIQCQVDSQVTMMFWYRQQPGQSLTLIATANQGSEATYESGFVIDKFPISRPNLTFSTLTVSNMSPEDSSIYLCSVGGGRAKNIQYFGAGTRLSVL.

This clonotype was found many times. The chain recombines TRBV4-1 with TRBJ1-2; D uncertain. The germline gives CDR1 MGHRA, CDR2 YSYEKL. Deletions cut 0 bases from V and 0 bases from J, with 11 bases between. This CDR3 is 16 amino acids long. The DNA for the CDR3 is TGCGCCAGCAGCCAAGATTACGAACAGACTAACTATGGCTACACCTTC. Translation: CASSQDYEQTNYGYTF.

The chain has TRBV21-1 and TRBJ2-1; the DNA was not compared with TRBD2, the D call given in the table. TRBV21-1 is tagged as a pseudogene. The CDR3 runs to 18 residues. The CDR3 region has the DNA TGTGCCAGCAGACCCGGGACTAGCCTATACGGCACCTACAATGAGCAGTTCTTC. Translated: CASRPGTSLYGTYNEQFF.

The chain employs TRBV7-2 and TRBJ1-4; weak D call: TRBD1 (5 bases). Trimming took off 5 bases at V and 6 bases at J, with 10 bases between the two ends. Germline assignment: CDR1 SGHTA and CDR2 FQGNSA. The CDR3 is 13 residues long. For the CDR3, the DNA is TGTGCCAGCAGCCGGGACGGCTATGAAAAACTGTTTTTT. It yields the protein CASSRDGYEKLFF.